Sequencing of this TCR beta chain was carried out in a study of CD8 T cells in ankylosing spondylitis. Libraries of TCR beta came from quantitative 5'-RACE with molecular barcodes. Using its own MiXCR run on the 5' RACE reads, TCRdb lists one record per CDR3 protein. The data contain 300,000 to 350,000 distinct CDR3 sequences, less than 25% of them singletons. Germline loops: CDR1 LGHNA, CDR2 YSLEER. V trimming: 3 bases; J trimming: 5 bases; junction bases outside the gene matches: 6. The CDR3 runs 15 residues. This clonotype came up many times. This sequence originates from a female donor with ankylosing spondylitis or in good health (not recorded which). The sequencing sample was made of blood, either unsorted or a sorted T cell fraction (not recorded which). J is TRBJ2-1 and V is TRBV4-3, with TRBD2 matching 8 bases. DNA of the CDR3: TGCGCCAGCAGCCAGGGGGGACTAGACGACAATGAGCAGTTCTTC. Translated, it gives CASSQGGLDDNEQFF.